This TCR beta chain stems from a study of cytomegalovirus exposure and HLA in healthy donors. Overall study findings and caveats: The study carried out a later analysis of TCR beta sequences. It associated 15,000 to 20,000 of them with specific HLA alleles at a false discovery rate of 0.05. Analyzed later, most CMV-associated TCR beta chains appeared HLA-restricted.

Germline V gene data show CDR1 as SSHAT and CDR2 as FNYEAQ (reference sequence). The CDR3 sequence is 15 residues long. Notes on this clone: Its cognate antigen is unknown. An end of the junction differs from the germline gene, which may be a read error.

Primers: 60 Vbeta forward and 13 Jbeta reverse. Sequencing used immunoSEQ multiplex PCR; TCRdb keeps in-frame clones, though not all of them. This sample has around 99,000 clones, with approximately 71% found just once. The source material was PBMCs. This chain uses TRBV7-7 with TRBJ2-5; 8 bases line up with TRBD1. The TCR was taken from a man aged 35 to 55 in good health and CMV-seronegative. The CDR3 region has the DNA TGTGCTAGCAGCTTTGGCCAGGGGGCAGGAGAGACCCAGTACTTC. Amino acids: CASSFGQGAGETQYF.